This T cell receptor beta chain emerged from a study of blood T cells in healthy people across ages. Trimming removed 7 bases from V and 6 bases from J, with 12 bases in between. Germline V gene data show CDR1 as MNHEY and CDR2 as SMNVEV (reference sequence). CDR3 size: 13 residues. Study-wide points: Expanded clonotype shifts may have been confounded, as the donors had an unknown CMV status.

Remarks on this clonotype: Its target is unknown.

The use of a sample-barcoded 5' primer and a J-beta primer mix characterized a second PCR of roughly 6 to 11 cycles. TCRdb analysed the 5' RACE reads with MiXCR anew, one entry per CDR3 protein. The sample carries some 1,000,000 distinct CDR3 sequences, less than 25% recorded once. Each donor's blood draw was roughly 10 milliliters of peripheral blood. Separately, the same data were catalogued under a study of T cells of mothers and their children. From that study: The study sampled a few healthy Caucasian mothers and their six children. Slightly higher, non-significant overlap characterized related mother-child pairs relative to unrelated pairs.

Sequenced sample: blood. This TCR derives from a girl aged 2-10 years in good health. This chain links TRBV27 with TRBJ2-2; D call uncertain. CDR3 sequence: CASKSHDPGELFF. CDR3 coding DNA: TGTGCCAGCAAGAGCCATGATCCCGGGGAGCTGTTTTTT.